The 27 T cell receptor beta chains reported below all come from one sample, sequenced in a study of CD8 T cells in Susac syndrome. RNA amounts of about 0.45 to 1 ug underwent reverse transcription with random hexamers. TCRdb re-called the immunoSEQ multiplex PCR reads through MiXCR, storing one row per CDR3 protein. The repertoire holds 130,000 to 150,000 distinct CDR3 sequences, with around 94% as singletons. Material: CD4+ T cells from PBMCs. Receptor source: a human donor in good health.

The gene calls are TRBV5-1 and TRBJ2-3; 11 positions match TRBD2. Trimming removed 0 bases from V and 0 bases from J; junction bases left unmatched: 9. CDR3 length: 19 amino acids. Germline V lookup: CDR1 SGHRS, CDR2 YFSETQ. The CDR3 reads CASSLALAGGPASTDTQYF. CDR3 bases: TGCGCCAGCAGCTTGGCCTTAGCGGGAGGGCCCGCTAGCACAGATACGCAGTATTTT. The entire variable domain, with the rest obtained from reference TRBV5-1 and TRBJ2-3, is as follows: KAGVTQTPRYLIKTRGQQVTLSCSPISGHRSVSWYQQTPGQGLQFLFEYFSETQRNKGNFPGRFSGRQFSNSRSEMNVSTLELGDSALYLCASSLALAGGPASTDTQYFGPGTRLTVL.

The rearrangement joins TRBV6-5 to TRBJ2-4, with D perhaps given as TRBD1 or TRBD2 (6 bases each). The germline CDR1 and CDR2 sequences are MNHEY and SVGAGI. V lost 6 bases and J 3 bases, leaving 15 bases between the germline ends. This CDR3 is 15 amino acids long. This chain's CDR3 is CASSSYRGDKNIQYF. The CDR3 coding sequence is TGTGCCAGCAGCTCATATAGGGGGGACAAAAACATTCAGTACTTC.

The chain couples TRBV7-9 to TRBJ2-6; no clear D gene. Germline CDR1 reads SEHNR; CDR2 reads FQNEAQ (reference sequence). The length of the CDR3 is 13 residues. The V end was cut by 7 bases, the J end by 0 bases, with 4 bases between. CDR3 coding DNA: TGTGCCAGCAAGAGCTCTGGGGCCAACGTCCTGACTTTC. It encodes CASKSSGANVLTF.

The table lists this clonotype with a count of one. The genes are TRBV20-1 and TRBJ2-7; 7 bases match TRBD1. There are 15 residues in the CDR3. The ends lost 0 bases at V and 2 bases at J; junction bases unmatched: 7. CDR1 is DFQATT, CDR2 SNEGSKA, per germline (reference sequence). The CDR3 sequence is CSARDGAGGPYEQYF. CDR3 in DNA: TGCAGTGCTAGAGATGGGGCAGGGGGTCCCTACGAGCAGTACTTC.

The rearrangement links TRBV2 to TRBJ2-7, with TRBD1 matching 8 bases. CDR3 length: 15 amino acids. The J segment lost 3 bases and the V segment lost 6 bases, leaving 10 bases of the junction unmatched. The germline V gene encodes CDR1 SNHLY and CDR2 FYNNEI. CDR3 region: CASSRPGQAIYEQYF. In DNA form, the CDR3 reads TGTGCCAGCAGCCGTCCGGGACAGGCGATCTACGAGCAGTACTTC.

The rearrangement joins TRBV20-1 to TRBJ2-7, with D unclear. The germline V and J ends were trimmed by 0 bases and 0 bases, with 15 bases remaining between them. This CDR3 is 16 amino acids long. The V gene's germline CDR1 is DFQATT and CDR2 SNEGSKA (reference sequence). The CDR3 loop is CSAREVSGGYSYEQYF. The DNA of the CDR3 is TGCAGTGCTAGAGAGGTCAGTGGCGGTTACTCCTACGAGCAGTACTTC.

The chain combines TRBV4-1 with TRBJ1-5, with D perhaps TRBD1 (5 bases). This CDR3 is 15 amino acids long. V lost 1 base and J 4 bases, leaving 11 bases between the germline ends. CDR1 MGHRA and CDR2 YSYEKL come from the germline V gene. The CDR3 is CASSQARGYNQPQHF. The CDR3 nucleotides are TGCGCCAGCAGCCAAGCTAGGGGCTATAATCAGCCCCAGCATTTT.

The V call is TRBV30, the J call TRBJ2-7, with TRBD2 identical over 13 bases. Germline-derived CDR1 and CDR2 are GTSNPN and SVGIG (reference sequence). Germline trimming cut 2 bases from V and 10 bases from J; bases unmatched to any gene: 5. The CDR3 is 13 residues long. CDR3 in DNA: TGTGCCTGGAGTACTAGCGGGAGGGCGAGACAGTACTTC. Protein: CAWSTSGRARQYF.

The rearrangement links TRBV18 to TRBJ2-1; 7 positions agree with TRBD2. The length of the CDR3 is 15 residues. CDR1 and CDR2 (germline): KGHSH, LQKENI. Unmatched junction bases numbered 9, after V lost 3 bases and J lost 7 bases. The CDR3 region has the DNA TGTGCCAGCTCACCGTCGACGGAAGCGGGGAATGAGCAGTTCTTC. Its translation is CASSPSTEAGNEQFF.

V usage is TRBV20-1 and J usage is TRBJ2-3; 9 nucleotides match TRBD2. The CDR3 runs 13 residues. J lost 5 bases, V lost 5 bases, and 5 bases had no gene match. Germline V CDR1 and CDR2: DFQATT, SNEGSKA (reference sequence). CDR3: CSADSGRIDTQYF. The CDR3 bases are TGCAGTGCTGATAGCGGGAGAATAGATACGCAGTATTTT.

This rearrangement joins TRBV12-3 or TRBV12-4 to TRBJ2-5; TRBD1 matches 10 bases. The CDR3 length is 15 residues. V shed 5 bases, J shed 4 bases, and the junction held 7 bases outside the gene matches. The DNA of the CDR3 is TGTGCCAGCAGTCTGGGACAGGGGTTCGTAGAGACCCAGTACTTC. Protein sequence: CASSLGQGFVETQYF.

This chain joins TRBV11-2 and TRBJ2-1, with TRBD1 as a possible D gene (5 bases). Deletions cut 5 bases from V and 4 bases from J, with 18 bases between. The CDR3 runs 16 residues. CDR1 and CDR2 (germline): SGHAT, FQNNGV. CDR3 loop: CASSPRGPGKYNEQFF. The CDR3 DNA is TGTGCCAGCAGCCCCAGAGGTCCAGGGAAGTACAATGAGCAGTTCTTC.

This clonotype was picked up a small number of times. V and J are TRBV7-9 and TRBJ2-7; D may match TRBD1 or TRBD2 (5 bases each). Germline V gene data show CDR1 as SEHNR and CDR2 as FQNEAQ (reference sequence). V was trimmed by 4 bases and J by 0 bases, leaving 13 bases between them. There are 15 residues in the CDR3. The CDR3: CASSSLGEISYEQYF. CDR3 in DNA: TGTGCCAGCAGCTCTCTGGGGGAGATCTCCTACGAGCAGTACTTC.

This rearrangement joins TRBV12-3 or TRBV12-4 to TRBJ2-7; D gene ambiguous. This CDR3 is built from 13 residues. The V and J ends lost 8 bases and 1 base respectively, with 12 bases between them. As DNA, the CDR3 is TGTGCCAGCGCTCGGACCAATTCCTACGAGCAGTACTTC. It is translated as CASARTNSYEQYF.

The gene calls are TRBV20-1 and TRBJ1-2; D uncertain. V was pared by 5 bases and J by 5 bases, with 24 bases between. Germline values: CDR1 DFQATT, CDR2 SNEGSKA (reference sequence). The CDR3 is 16 amino acids. For the CDR3, the DNA is TGCAGTGCTTTCTCAGGAGGTAATCCATATTCGTATGGCTACACCTTC. Residues: CSAFSGGNPYSYGYTF.

The V gene is TRBV28, the J gene TRBJ1-1; D unresolved. V was cut by 8 bases and J by 3 bases, with 13 bases left in between. The CDR3 loop spans 13 amino acids. CDR1 is MDHEN and CDR2 is SYDVKM in the germline V gene. DNA of the CDR3: TGTGCCAGCCGTACAACCATTTACACTGAAGCTTTCTTT. It codes for CASRTTIYTEAFF.

V gene TRBV24-1 combines with J gene TRBJ2-1; TRBD1 matches 9 bases. The CDR3 runs 16 residues. Germline CDR1 and CDR2: KGHDR and SFDVKD. J lost 6 bases, V lost 6 bases, and 11 bases had no gene match. CDR3 protein: CATSKVGGQGPNEQFF. The CDR3, as DNA: TGTGCCACCAGTAAAGTCGGGGGACAGGGTCCCAATGAGCAGTTCTTC.

The gene calls are TRBV5-1 and TRBJ1-2, with no clear D. The CDR3 contains 14 residues. Germline V gene data show CDR1 as SGHRS and CDR2 as YFSETQ. Trimming shortened V by 2 bases and J by 5 bases, and 13 bases separated the two germline ends. The CDR3 bases are TGCGCCAGCAGCTTACGGGGAGAGGATTATGGCTACACCTTC. It specifies CASSLRGEDYGYTF. Based on the CDR3 plus reference TRBV5-1 and TRBJ1-2, the full variable domain is KAGVTQTPRYLIKTRGQQVTLSCSPISGHRSVSWYQQTPGQGLQFLFEYFSETQRNKGNFPGRFSGRQFSNSRSEMNVSTLELGDSALYLCASSLRGEDYGYTFGSGTRLTVV.

CDR3 sequence reads: CASSYSQQHYSNQPQHF. CDR3 in DNA: TGTGCCAGCAGTTACTCACAACAACACTATAGCAATCAGCCCCAGCATTTT. The chain couples TRBV6-5 to TRBJ1-5; the D is unclear. The CDR3 length is 17 residues. Trimming pared 0 bases from V and 0 bases from J, leaving 12 bases between. The germline V gene encodes CDR1 MNHEY and CDR2 SVGAGI.

The V and J genes are TRBV6-2 or TRBV6-3 and TRBJ2-1; possible D gene TRBD2, 5 bases. The germline V gene encodes CDR1 MNHEY and CDR2 SVGEGT. V lost 2 bases and J 16 bases, leaving 24 bases between the germline ends. The CDR3 extends over 15 amino acids. CDR3 loop: CASSYTALSVLTRFF. The CDR3 DNA is TGTGCCAGCAGTTACACGGCGCTTAGCGTCCTTACGCGTTTCTTC.

The genes are TRBV6-1 and TRBJ2-7; D call uncertain. Trimming took off 3 bases at V and 2 bases at J, with 8 bases between the two ends. There are 13 residues in the CDR3. The germline gives CDR1 MNHNS, CDR2 SASEGT. The CDR3 region has the DNA TGTGCCAGCAGTGAGGCTTCAACCTACGAGCAGTACTTC. Its protein product is CASSEASTYEQYF.

The chain has TRBV10-3 and TRBJ2-7, with D possibly matching TRBD2 (5 bases). Trimming took off 2 bases at V and 4 bases at J, with 6 bases between the two ends. The CDR3 runs to 12 residues. CDR1 and CDR2 (germline): ENHRY, SYGVKD. CDR3 sequence reads: CAISERGYEQYF. DNA of the CDR3: TGTGCCATCAGTGAGCGGGGTTACGAGCAGTACTTC.

As DNA, the CDR3 is TGCGCCAGCAGACCACTAAGCTCCTACAATGAGCAGTTCTTC. It specifies CASRPLSSYNEQFF. J is TRBJ2-1 and V is TRBV5-1; no clear D. CDR1 is SGHRS and CDR2 is YFSETQ in the germline V gene. This CDR3 comprises 14 residues. Trimming removed 5 bases at V and 0 bases at J, with 9 bases between.

This chain connects TRBV2 to TRBJ2-1; D may be TRBD2 (6 bases). CDR1 and CDR2 from the germline V gene are SNHLY and FYNNEI. V was cut by 0 bases and J by 4 bases, with 7 bases left in between. The length of the CDR3 is 14 residues. Here the CDR3 reads CASSEAAGYNEQFF. The CDR3 DNA follows: TGTGCCAGCAGTGAAGCGGCGGGGTACAATGAGCAGTTCTTC.

V and J are TRBV6-6 and TRBJ2-7, with D unclear. Trimming shortened V by 5 bases and J by 5 bases, and 7 bases separated the two germline ends. Germline CDR1 and CDR2: MNHNY and SVGAGI (reference sequence). The CDR3 covers 11 residues. The CDR3 DNA is TGTGCCAGCAGTCATAGTCACGAGCAGTACTTC. Residues: CASSHSHEQYF.

The rearrangement uses TRBV12-3 or TRBV12-4 and TRBJ2-3; D is uncertain. The length of the CDR3 is 14 residues. Deletions cut 0 bases from V and 0 bases from J, with 4 bases between. This chain's CDR3 is CASSLAASTDTQYF. DNA for the CDR3: TGTGCCAGCAGTTTAGCGGCTAGCACAGATACGCAGTATTTT.

The rearrangement uses TRBV7-9 and TRBJ2-2; the match to TRBD1 covers 8 bases. With V trimmed by 4 bases and J by 5 bases, 6 bases remained unmatched. Per the germline V gene, CDR1 is SEHNR and CDR2 is FQNEAQ (reference sequence). CDR3 length equals 15 residues. In nucleotides, the CDR3 is TGTGCCAGCAGCTCCTGGACAGGGAAGACCGGGGAGCTGTTTTTT. It is translated as CASSSWTGKTGELFF.